This entry describes one T cell receptor (beta chain). This record belongs to a study of blood T cell repertoires in COVID-19. Study at large: Sources were T cells, B-cell-depleted T cells, or PBMCs; the material itself was cDNA or gDNA.

Germline loops: CDR1 SEHNR, CDR2 FQNEAQ (reference sequence). CDR3 length: 15 amino acids. V lost 5 bases to trimming and J lost 7 bases, with 17 bases between them. TCRdb's copy holds only in-frame clones and misses some; the assay was immunoSEQ multiplex PCR. The sample shows 250,000 or so clones, around nine tenths of them seen only once. This clonotype was sampled from a woman aged 60-70 years with COVID-19, enrolled during active disease. The chain links TRBV7-9 to TRBJ1-4; D may be TRBD1 (5 bases). Sequences were obtained from peripheral blood. CDR3 in DNA: TGTGCCAGCAGCGGCGGGGGACGGAGGATTGAAAAACTGTTTTTT. Its translation: CASSGGGRRIEKLFF.